The clone carrying this T cell receptor (beta chain) was recorded at least ten times. Its matching antigen is unknown. The data are from a study of T cells in Graves' hyperthyroidism and ophthalmopathy. Study results and limitations: Most clonotypes expanded in the thyroid (above 0.001) were also present in blood.

Amplification yielded TCR beta CDR3 regions, with RNA transcripts as the source. During a first-round RT-PCR of the TCR CDR3, the HTBI primer set was used. In TCRdb, the multiplex PCR reads were re-called with MiXCR into one record per CDR3 protein. In the table there are approximately 510,000 distinct CDR3 sequences, around 21% of which are singletons. Clinical symptoms, serum thyroxine, TRAb, thyroid ultrasound and orbital computed tomography informed diagnoses. V shed 6 bases and J 2 bases; nucleotides not matched to a gene: 7. The CDR3 contains 16 residues. Per the germline V gene, CDR1 is SGHAT and CDR2 is FQNNGV.

Sample: blood. This TCR derives from a young man with Graves' hyperthyroidism. This chain uses TRBV11-2 with TRBJ2-2; TRBD2 agrees at 9 bases. The CDR3 DNA sequence: TGTGCCAGCAGATCTAGTAGCGGGAGAAACACCGGGGAGCTGTTTTTT. Encoded protein: CASRSSSGRNTGELFF.